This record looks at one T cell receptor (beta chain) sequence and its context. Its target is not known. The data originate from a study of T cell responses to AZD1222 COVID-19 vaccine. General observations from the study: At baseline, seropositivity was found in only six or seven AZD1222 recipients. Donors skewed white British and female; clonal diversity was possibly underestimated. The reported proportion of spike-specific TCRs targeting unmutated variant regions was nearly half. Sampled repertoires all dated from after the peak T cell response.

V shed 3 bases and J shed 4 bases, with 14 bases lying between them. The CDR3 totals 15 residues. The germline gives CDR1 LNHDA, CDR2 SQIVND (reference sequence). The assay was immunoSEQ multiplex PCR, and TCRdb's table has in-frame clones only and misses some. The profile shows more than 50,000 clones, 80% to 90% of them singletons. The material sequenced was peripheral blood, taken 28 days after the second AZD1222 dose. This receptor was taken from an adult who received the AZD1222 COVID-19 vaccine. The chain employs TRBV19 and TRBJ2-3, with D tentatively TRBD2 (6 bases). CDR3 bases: TGTGCCAGTAGTATCGGAGCGGGCTGGGCAGATACGCAGTATTTT. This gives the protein CASSIGAGWADTQYF.